What follows are 30 T cell receptor beta chains derived from one specimen sequenced in a study of blood T cell repertoires in COVID-19. Profiled with immunoSEQ multiplex PCR; TCRdb holds only in-frame clones, not every one. The sample consists of under 350,000 clones, around four fifths of them appearing once. The sequenced sample consisted of peripheral blood. These receptors were obtained from a man in his 60s who had recovered from COVID-19.

CDR3 nucleotide sequence: TGTGCCAGCAGCGTAGACGGCGGGGTTACCTACAATGAGCAGTTCTTC. Its protein product is CASSVDGGVTYNEQFF. This chain uses TRBV9 with TRBJ2-1, with D possibly matching TRBD2 (6 bases). The CDR3 is 16 amino acids. With 0 bases removed from V and 2 bases from J, the gap between germline ends came to 12 bases. Germline CDR1 reads SGDLS; CDR2 reads YYNGEE.

V gene TRBV6-1 combines with J gene TRBJ1-1; D gene uncertain. CDR1 MNHNS and CDR2 SASEGT come from the germline V gene. The CDR3 consists of 13 residues. Trimming shortened V by 1 base and J by 4 bases, and 7 bases separated the two germline ends. In DNA form, the CDR3 reads TGTGCCAGCAGTGAAGGTAGAGGCACTGAAGCTTTCTTT. Encoded protein: CASSEGRGTEAFF.

The genes are TRBV5-4 and TRBJ2-3; D gene ambiguous. Germline lookup yields CDR1 SGHNT and CDR2 YYREEE (reference sequence). The CDR3 sequence is 13 residues long. Trimming removed 4 bases at V and 2 bases at J, with 8 bases between. CDR3 loop: CASSPPSTDTQYF. As DNA, the CDR3 is TGTGCCAGCAGCCCCCCCTCCACAGATACGCAGTATTTT.

The chain is built from TRBV7-2 and TRBJ1-2, with a tentative D call TRBD1 (5 bases). CDR3 length equals 15 residues. Trimming shortened V by 5 bases and J by 7 bases, and 20 bases separated the two germline ends. CDR1 and CDR2 (germline): SGHTA, FQGNSA. CDR3 loop: CASSTDSSTRGGYTF. The DNA for the CDR3 is TGTGCCAGCAGCACAGACAGTTCAACCCGTGGTGGCTACACCTTC.

The rearrangement joins TRBV5-1 to TRBJ1-1; tentative D call: TRBD1 (6 bases). Germline CDR1 reads SGHRS; CDR2 reads YFSETQ. CDR3 length: 15 amino acids. Trimming shortened V by 3 bases and J by 1 base, and 13 bases separated the two germline ends. CDR3 loop: CASSSAGAPNTEAFF. CDR3 DNA: TGCGCCAGCAGCTCTGCGGGGGCCCCGAACACTGAAGCTTTCTTT.

This clone was picked up one time. The chain joins TRBV5-4 to TRBJ1-4; TRBD1 might be the D (6 bases). The germline gives CDR1 SGHNT, CDR2 YYREEE (reference sequence). This CDR3 is 13 amino acids long. The ends were cut back, 5 bases at V and 7 bases at J, with 12 bases in the middle. As DNA, the CDR3 is TGTGCCAGCAGGAACAGGGAAAGTGAAAAACTGTTTTTT. The encoded protein is CASRNRESEKLFF.

The chain couples TRBV6-5 to TRBJ2-1; 10 positions agree with TRBD2. Trimming took 8 bases from V and 6 from J; bases not matched to a gene: 7. The CDR3 contains 14 residues. Germline CDR1 reads MNHEY; CDR2 reads SVGAGI. CDR3 loop: CASLRAGGFNEQFF. DNA of the CDR3: TGTGCCAGCCTAAGAGCGGGAGGGTTCAATGAGCAGTTCTTC.

J is TRBJ1-5 and V is TRBV6-5; 8 bases are a match to TRBD1. The CDR3 extends over 15 amino acids. V lost 6 bases to trimming and J lost 2 bases; unmatched junction nucleotides: 6. Germline V gives CDR1 MNHEY, CDR2 SVGAGI. CDR3 sequence (DNA): TGTGCCAGCAGAAAAGACAGGGGCGGCAATCAGCCCCAGCATTTT. This sequence encodes CASRKDRGGNQPQHF.

As to this clone: Being one base from a much bigger clone, this may be a read error. The V gene is TRBV5-1, the J gene TRBJ2-1, with 12 bases that match TRBD2. V lost 3 bases to trimming and J lost 6 bases; unmatched junction nucleotides: 7. CDR3 length equals 16 residues. Germline CDR1 and CDR2: SGHRS and YFSETQ. The CDR3 nucleotides are TGCGCCAGCAGCTCGTCCACTAGCGGGAGGATCAATGAGCAGTTCTTC. It specifies CASSSSTSGRINEQFF.

The chain is built from TRBV5-1 and TRBJ2-5, with TRBD2 as a possible D gene (5 bases). Germline CDR1 reads SGHRS; CDR2 reads YFSETQ. This CDR3 comprises 13 residues. The V and J ends lost 4 bases and 4 bases respectively, with 11 bases between them. CDR3 sequence reads: CASSGEYGETQYF. As DNA, the CDR3 is TGCGCCAGCAGCGGGGAGTACGGAGAGACCCAGTACTTC.

As DNA, the CDR3 is TGTGCCAGCAGCCAAGCAACTAGCGGGGGGTCGGAGCAGTTCTTC. This encodes CASSQATSGGSEQFF. The rearrangement links TRBV3-1 (or the pseudogene TRBV3-2) to TRBJ2-1; 12 bases fit TRBD2. The CDR3 is made up of 15 amino acids. The trim removed 1 base at V and 10 bases at J, leaving 5 bases unmatched. Germline loops: CDR1 LGHDT, CDR2 YNNKEL (reference sequence).

The chain links TRBV7-8 to TRBJ2-1; 8 bases map to TRBD2. The CDR3 is 16 residues long. Germline CDR1 and CDR2: SGHVS and FQNEAQ. V trimming: 5 bases; J trimming: 2 bases; junction bases outside the gene matches: 8. CDR3 loop: CASSLGAGGTYNEQFF. DNA of the CDR3: TGTGCCAGCAGCCTGGGGGCGGGGGGCACCTACAATGAGCAGTTCTTC.

The V gene is TRBV6-6, the J gene TRBJ1-1, with 7 bases matching TRBD1. The V and J ends lost 6 bases and 1 base, in that order; junction bases with no gene match: 11. The CDR3 totals 16 residues. CDR1 and CDR2 from the germline V gene are MNHNY and SVGAGI (reference sequence). CDR3 nucleotide sequence: TGTGCCAGCAGAATACACCTTAGACAGGGGAACACTGAAGCTTTCTTT. Its protein is CASRIHLRQGNTEAFF.

V and J are TRBV7-2 and TRBJ1-5, with 10 bases aligning to TRBD1. Trimming removed 1 base from V and 6 bases from J; junction bases left unmatched: 9. Germline V lookup: CDR1 SGHTA, CDR2 FQGNSA. CDR3 length: 17 residues. The CDR3 protein is CASSLDIWTGGGQPQHF. Written as DNA, the CDR3 is TGTGCCAGCAGCTTAGACATATGGACAGGGGGAGGTCAGCCCCAGCATTTT.

This clone appeared a few times. The CDR3: CASSSGYVYEQYF. CDR3 coding DNA: TGTGCCAGTAGTTCGGGGTATGTGTACGAGCAGTACTTC. The chain carries TRBV19 and TRBJ2-7; D might be TRBD2 (5 bases). The CDR3 totals 13 residues. CDR1 is LNHDA, CDR2 SQIVND, per germline (reference sequence). The ends were cut back, 5 bases at V and 4 bases at J, with 12 bases in the middle.

The rearrangement joins TRBV7-2 to TRBJ2-7; D remains ambiguous. With 4 bases removed from V and 6 bases from J, the gap between germline ends came to 13 bases. Germline assignment: CDR1 SGHTA and CDR2 FQGNSA. This CDR3 contains 13 residues. DNA of the CDR3: TGTGCCAGCAGCTCCATCTCCTGGGCCGAGCAGTACTTC. Amino acid sequence: CASSSISWAEQYF.

This clone was recorded once. The V gene is TRBV5-6, the J gene TRBJ1-5, with D possibly matching TRBD1 (5 bases). CDR1 and CDR2 from the germline V gene are SGHDT and YYEEEE. Trimming stripped 2 bases from V and 7 bases from J, with 10 bases between. CDR3 length: 13 residues. CDR3 sequence reads: CASSLGAGQPQHF. The CDR3 coding sequence is TGTGCCAGCAGCTTAGGGGCTGGCCAGCCCCAGCATTTT.

The rearrangement links TRBV20-1 to TRBJ2-5; TRBD1 might be the D (5 bases). Germline CDR1 and CDR2: DFQATT and SNEGSKA (reference sequence). The CDR3 runs to 21 residues. With 3 bases removed from V and 4 bases from J, the gap between germline ends came to 36 bases. The CDR3 region is CSASSQGSFAITQLVGETQYF. In DNA, the CDR3 is TGCAGTGCTAGTTCCCAGGGCAGCTTCGCAATAACGCAGCTTGTTGGAGAGACCCAGTACTTC.

Only a few counts were recorded for this clone. This rearrangement joins TRBV11-2 to TRBJ1-3; weak D call: TRBD1 (6 bases). This CDR3 is 17 amino acids long. Trimming pared 5 bases from V and 0 bases from J, leaving 17 bases between. Looked up from germline, CDR1 is SGHAT and CDR2 is FQNNGV. The CDR3 sequence is CASSPSTGANSGNTIYF. The CDR3 DNA is TGTGCCAGCAGCCCATCGACAGGCGCGAACTCTGGAAACACCATATATTTT.

The chain couples TRBV18 to TRBJ2-1, with a tentative D call TRBD2 (6 bases). CDR3 size: 15 residues. V lost 6 bases, J lost 5 bases, and 17 bases lay in between. Germline assignment: CDR1 KGHSH and CDR2 LQKENI. CDR3 bases: TGTGCCAGCTCCCAAAACCCGGGACTTAACAATGAGCAGTTCTTC. Amino acids: CASSQNPGLNNEQFF.

The CDR3 DNA is TGTGCCAGCAGTCAACTCCAGGGGGCGGGGGAGACCCAGTACTTC. It is translated as CASSQLQGAGETQYF. The chain carries TRBV9 and TRBJ2-5, with TRBD1 identical over 8 bases. Looked up from germline, CDR1 is SGDLS and CDR2 is YYNGEE. The V and J ends lost 5 bases and 5 bases, in that order; junction bases with no gene match: 11. CDR3 length: 15 amino acids.

The chain has TRBV7-3 and TRBJ2-3, with 9 nucleotides matching TRBD2. This CDR3 contains 16 residues. The trim removed 0 bases at V and 0 bases at J, leaving 1 base unmatched. Per germline, CDR1 SGHTA and CDR2 FQGTGA. The CDR3 nucleotides read TGTGCCAGCAGCTTAACCGGACTAGCGAGCACAGATACGCAGTATTTT. As protein: CASSLTGLASTDTQYF.

This clone was observed once. The chain recombines TRBV7-9 with TRBJ1-5; tentative D call: TRBD1 (5 bases). Trimming stripped 5 bases from V and 1 base from J, with 12 bases between. The CDR3 is 15 amino acids. Germline lookup yields CDR1 SEHNR and CDR2 FQNEAQ (reference sequence). CDR3 in DNA: TGTGCCAGCAGCGAAGGAACAGGCAGCAATCAGCCCCAGCATTTT. Residues: CASSEGTGSNQPQHF.

This chain links TRBV24-1 with TRBJ2-5; 9 bases are a match to TRBD2. CDR1 and CDR2 from the germline V gene are KGHDR and SFDVKD. The CDR3 sequence is 15 residues long. V shed 3 bases, J shed 5 bases, and the junction held 6 bases outside the gene matches. DNA of the CDR3: TGTGCCACCAGTGATCGACGGACTAGCGCCGAGACCCAGTACTTC. This gives the protein CATSDRRTSAETQYF.

The chain recombines TRBV3-1 (or the pseudogene TRBV3-2) with TRBJ2-1, with 8 bases lining up with TRBD2. The CDR3 has 19 residues. The V and J ends lost 5 bases and 4 bases, in that order; junction bases with no gene match: 19. Germline CDR1 and CDR2: LGHDT and YNNKEL (reference sequence). The CDR3 DNA reads as TGTGCCAGCAGCTCTCAGAGACGGGGCGGCGGGGGGACTTACAATGAGCAGTTCTTC. Its protein is CASSSQRRGGGGTYNEQFF.

This chain connects TRBV12-5 to TRBJ2-5, with 12 bases aligning to TRBD1. The germline CDR1 and CDR2 sequences are LGHNT and FRNRAP. V was clipped by 5 bases and J by 5 bases; unmatched bases: 9. The CDR3 is made up of 16 amino acids. For the CDR3, the DNA is TGTGCTAGTGGTGCCGGGACAGGGGGCCTGTCGGAGACCCAGTACTTC. Residues: CASGAGTGGLSETQYF. The full variable domain, completed using reference TRBV12-5 and TRBJ2-5, is DARVTQTPRHKVTEMGQEVTMRCQPILGHNTVFWYRQTMMQGLELLAYFRNRAPLDDSGMPKDRFSAEMPDATLATLKIQPSEPRDSAVYFCASGAGTGGLSETQYFGPGTRLLVL.

This chain connects TRBV28 to TRBJ1-1, with 9 bases aligning to TRBD1. There are 14 residues in the CDR3. Germline V gene sequence: CDR1 MDHEN, CDR2 SYDVKM. V shed 6 bases and J 5 bases; nucleotides not matched to a gene: 7. CDR3 sequence: CASSGQGLWTEAFF. The CDR3 DNA reads as TGTGCCAGCAGCGGACAGGGGTTGTGGACTGAAGCTTTCTTT.

The genes are TRBV19 and TRBJ2-5; D might be TRBD1 (6 bases). CDR3 size: 14 residues. The germline V gene encodes CDR1 LNHDA and CDR2 SQIVND (reference sequence). Trimming shortened V by 4 bases and J by 4 bases, and 13 bases separated the two germline ends. In DNA form, the CDR3 reads TGTGCCAGTAGTAAGCTACAGGGTCGAGAGACCCAGTACTTC. Amino acids: CASSKLQGRETQYF.

The chain recombines TRBV28 with TRBJ2-1; 9 nucleotides agree with TRBD2. V shed 7 bases and J 3 bases; nucleotides not matched to a gene: 7. The CDR3 sequence is 15 residues long. Germline V gives CDR1 MDHEN, CDR2 SYDVKM. The CDR3 sequence is CASNSLAGYYNEQFF. For the CDR3, the DNA is TGTGCCAGCAATTCACTAGCGGGTTACTACAATGAGCAGTTCTTC.

The gene calls are TRBV7-3 and TRBJ2-2, with TRBD1 matching 7 bases. CDR1 SGHTA and CDR2 FQGTGA come from the germline V gene. The CDR3 loop spans 15 amino acids. J was trimmed by 4 bases and V by 4 bases; bases with no gene match: 6. In DNA, the CDR3 is TGTGCCAGCAGCTCCCAGGGGGTCGGCACCGGGGAGCTGTTTTTT. Amino acid sequence: CASSSQGVGTGELFF.